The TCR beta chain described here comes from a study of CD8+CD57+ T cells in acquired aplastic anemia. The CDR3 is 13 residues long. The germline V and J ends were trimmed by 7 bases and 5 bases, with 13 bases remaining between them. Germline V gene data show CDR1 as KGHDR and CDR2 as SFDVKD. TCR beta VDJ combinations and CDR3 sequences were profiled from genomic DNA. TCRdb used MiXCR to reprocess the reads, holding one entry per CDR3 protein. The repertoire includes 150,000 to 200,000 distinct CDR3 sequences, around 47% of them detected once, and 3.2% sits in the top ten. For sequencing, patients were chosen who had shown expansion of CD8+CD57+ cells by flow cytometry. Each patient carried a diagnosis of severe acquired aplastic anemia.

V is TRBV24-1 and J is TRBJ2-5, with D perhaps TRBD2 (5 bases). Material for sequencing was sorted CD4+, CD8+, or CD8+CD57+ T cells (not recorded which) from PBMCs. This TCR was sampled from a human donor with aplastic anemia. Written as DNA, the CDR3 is TGTGCCACCAGATTAACTAGTAGCGAGACCCAGTACTTC. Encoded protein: CATRLTSSETQYF.